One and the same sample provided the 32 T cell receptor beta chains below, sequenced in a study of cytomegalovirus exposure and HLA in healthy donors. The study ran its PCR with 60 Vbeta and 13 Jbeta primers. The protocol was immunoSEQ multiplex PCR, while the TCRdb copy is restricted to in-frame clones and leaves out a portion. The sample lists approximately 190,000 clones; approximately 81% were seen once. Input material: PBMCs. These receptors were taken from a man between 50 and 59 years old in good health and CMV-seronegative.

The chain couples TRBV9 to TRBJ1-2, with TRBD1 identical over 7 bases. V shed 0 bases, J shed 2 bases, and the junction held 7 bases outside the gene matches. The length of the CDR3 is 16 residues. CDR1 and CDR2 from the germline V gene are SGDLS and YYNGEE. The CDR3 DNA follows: TGTGCCAGCAGCGTAGGAAGAACAGGGGTGAACTATGGCTACACCTTC. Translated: CASSVGRTGVNYGYTF.

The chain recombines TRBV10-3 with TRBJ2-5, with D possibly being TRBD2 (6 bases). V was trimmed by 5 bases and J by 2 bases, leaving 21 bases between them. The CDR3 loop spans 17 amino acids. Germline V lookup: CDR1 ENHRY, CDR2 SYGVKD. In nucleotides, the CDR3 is TGTGCCATCAGTCAGGCCGCTGTGCGGGGACCACAAGAGACCCAGTACTTC. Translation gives CAISQAAVRGPQETQYF.

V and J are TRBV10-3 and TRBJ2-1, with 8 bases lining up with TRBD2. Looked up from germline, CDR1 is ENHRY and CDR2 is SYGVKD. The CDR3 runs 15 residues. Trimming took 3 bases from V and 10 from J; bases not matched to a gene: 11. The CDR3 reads CAISDPQRTSREQFF. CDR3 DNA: TGTGCCATCAGTGACCCTCAACGGACTAGCCGCGAGCAGTTCTTC.

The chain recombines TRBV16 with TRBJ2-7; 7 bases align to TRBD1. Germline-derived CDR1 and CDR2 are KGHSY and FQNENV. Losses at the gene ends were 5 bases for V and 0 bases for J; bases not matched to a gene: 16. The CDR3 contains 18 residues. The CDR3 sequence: CASSGRDRTGKSSYEQYF. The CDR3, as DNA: TGTGCCAGCAGCGGCCGGGACAGAACGGGTAAGAGCTCCTACGAGCAGTACTTC.

This CDR3 is CASSQEAGGVADTQYF. For the CDR3, the DNA is TGCGCCAGCAGCCAAGAAGCGGGGGGGGTTGCAGATACGCAGTATTTT. This rearrangement joins TRBV4-1 to TRBJ2-3, with TRBD2 matching over 10 bases. The germline CDR1 and CDR2 sequences are MGHRA and YSYEKL. J lost 4 bases, V lost 0 bases, and 4 bases had no gene match. This CDR3 comprises 16 residues.

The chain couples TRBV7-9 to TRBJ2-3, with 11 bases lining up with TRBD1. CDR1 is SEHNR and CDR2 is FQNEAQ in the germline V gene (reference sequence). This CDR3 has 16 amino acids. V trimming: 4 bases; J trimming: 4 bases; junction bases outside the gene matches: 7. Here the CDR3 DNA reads TGTGCCAGCAGCTCCGGACAGGGGGCTGTCGCAGATACGCAGTATTTT. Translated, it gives CASSSGQGAVADTQYF. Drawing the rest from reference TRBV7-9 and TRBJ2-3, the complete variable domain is DTGVSQNPRHKITKRGQNVTFRCDPISEHNRLYWYRQTLGQGPEFLTYFQNEAQLEKSRLLSDRFSAERPKGSFSTLEIQRTEQGDSAMYLCASSSGQGAVADTQYFGPGTRLTVL.

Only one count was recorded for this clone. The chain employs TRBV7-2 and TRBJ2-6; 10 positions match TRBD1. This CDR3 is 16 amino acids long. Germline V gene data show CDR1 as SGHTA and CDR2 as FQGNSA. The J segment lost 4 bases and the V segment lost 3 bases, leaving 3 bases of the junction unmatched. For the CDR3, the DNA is TGTGCCAGCAGCTTGGGACAGGGGACCGGGGCCAACGTCCTGACTTTC. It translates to CASSLGQGTGANVLTF.

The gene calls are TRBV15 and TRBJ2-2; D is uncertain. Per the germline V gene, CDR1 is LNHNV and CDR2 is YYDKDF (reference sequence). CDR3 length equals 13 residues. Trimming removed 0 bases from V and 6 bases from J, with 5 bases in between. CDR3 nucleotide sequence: TGTGCCACCAGCAGAGATCGGGCCGGGGAGCTGTTTTTT. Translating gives CATSRDRAGELFF.

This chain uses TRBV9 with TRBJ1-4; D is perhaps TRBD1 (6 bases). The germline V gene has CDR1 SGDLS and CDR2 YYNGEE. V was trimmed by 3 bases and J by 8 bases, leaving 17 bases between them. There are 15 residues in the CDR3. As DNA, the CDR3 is TGTGCCAGCAGCGCCGGGGCAGGGGCGCGGGAAAAACTGTTTTTT. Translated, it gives CASSAGAGAREKLFF.

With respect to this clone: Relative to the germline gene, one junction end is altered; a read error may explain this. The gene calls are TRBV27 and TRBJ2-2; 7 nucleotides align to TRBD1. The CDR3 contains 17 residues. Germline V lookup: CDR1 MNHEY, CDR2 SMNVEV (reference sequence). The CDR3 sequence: CASTLGAGTAKTGELFF. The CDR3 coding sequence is TGTGCCAGCACTCTAGGGGCCGGGACAGCGAAAACCGGGGAGCTGTTTTTT.

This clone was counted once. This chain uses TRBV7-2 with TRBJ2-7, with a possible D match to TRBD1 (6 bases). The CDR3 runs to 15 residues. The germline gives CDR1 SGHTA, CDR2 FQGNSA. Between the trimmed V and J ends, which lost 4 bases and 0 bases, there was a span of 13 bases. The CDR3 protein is CASSSEQGRSYEQYF. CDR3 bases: TGTGCCAGCAGCTCGGAACAGGGCCGCTCCTACGAGCAGTACTTC.

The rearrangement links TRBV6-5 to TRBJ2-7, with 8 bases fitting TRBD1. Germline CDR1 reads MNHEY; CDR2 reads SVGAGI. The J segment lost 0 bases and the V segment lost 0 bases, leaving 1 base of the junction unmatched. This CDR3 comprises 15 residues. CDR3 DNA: TGTGCCAGCAGTTACTCAGGGACAGGCTCCTACGAGCAGTACTTC. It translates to CASSYSGTGSYEQYF.

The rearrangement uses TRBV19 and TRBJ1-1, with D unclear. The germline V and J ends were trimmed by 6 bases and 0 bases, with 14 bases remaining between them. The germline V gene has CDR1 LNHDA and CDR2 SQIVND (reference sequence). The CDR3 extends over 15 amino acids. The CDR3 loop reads CASRRLGTLNTEAFF. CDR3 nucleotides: TGTGCCAGTAGGCGGTTAGGCACATTGAACACTGAAGCTTTCTTT.

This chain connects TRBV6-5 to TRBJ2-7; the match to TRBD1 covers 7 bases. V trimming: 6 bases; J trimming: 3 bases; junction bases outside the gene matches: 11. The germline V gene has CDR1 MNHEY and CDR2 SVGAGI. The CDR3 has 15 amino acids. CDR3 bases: TGTGCCAGCAGGCCGGGACAGTGGGTGTTCTACGAGCAGTACTTC. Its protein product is CASRPGQWVFYEQYF.

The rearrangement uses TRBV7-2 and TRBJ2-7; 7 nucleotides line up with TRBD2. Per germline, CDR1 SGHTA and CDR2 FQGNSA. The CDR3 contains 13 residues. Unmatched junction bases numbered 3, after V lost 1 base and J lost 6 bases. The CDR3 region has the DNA TGTGCCAGCAGCTTAGGGGGAGGGACCGAGCAGTACTTC. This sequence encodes CASSLGGGTEQYF.

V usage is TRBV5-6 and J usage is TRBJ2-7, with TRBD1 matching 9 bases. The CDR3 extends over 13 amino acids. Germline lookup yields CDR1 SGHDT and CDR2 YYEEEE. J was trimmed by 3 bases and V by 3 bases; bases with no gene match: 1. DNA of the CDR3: TGTGCCAGCAGCTGGGGACAGGGCTACGAGCAGTACTTC. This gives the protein CASSWGQGYEQYF.

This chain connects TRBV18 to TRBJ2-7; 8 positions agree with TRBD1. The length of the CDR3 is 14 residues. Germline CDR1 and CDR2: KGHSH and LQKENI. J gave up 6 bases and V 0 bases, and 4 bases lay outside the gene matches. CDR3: CASSPPPGGVEQYF. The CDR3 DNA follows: TGTGCCAGCTCACCACCACCAGGGGGCGTCGAGCAGTACTTC.

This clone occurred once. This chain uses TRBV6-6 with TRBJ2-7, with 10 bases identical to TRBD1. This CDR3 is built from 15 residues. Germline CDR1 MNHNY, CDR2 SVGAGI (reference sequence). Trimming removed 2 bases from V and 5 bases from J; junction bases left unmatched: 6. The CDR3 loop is CASSYEGQGFHEQYF. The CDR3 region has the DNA TGTGCCAGCAGTTACGAGGGACAGGGGTTTCACGAGCAGTACTTC.

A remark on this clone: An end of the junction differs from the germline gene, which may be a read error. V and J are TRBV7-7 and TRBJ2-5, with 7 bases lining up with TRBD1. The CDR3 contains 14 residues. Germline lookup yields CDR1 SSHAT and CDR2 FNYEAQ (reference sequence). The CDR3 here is CASSTGVGGETQYF. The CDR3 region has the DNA TGTGCTAGCAGCACAGGGGTAGGGGGAGAGACCCAGTACTTC.

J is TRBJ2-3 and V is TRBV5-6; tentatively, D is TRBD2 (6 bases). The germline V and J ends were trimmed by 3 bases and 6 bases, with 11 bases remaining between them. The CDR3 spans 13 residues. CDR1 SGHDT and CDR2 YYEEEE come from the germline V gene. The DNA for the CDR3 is TGTGCCAGCAGCTCGGGGGAGGTGGATACGCAGTATTTT. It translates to CASSSGEVDTQYF.

CDR3 residues: CASSPPGGVYQETQYF. CDR3 nucleotides: TGTGCCAGCTCGCCCCCGGGGGGGGTCTACCAAGAGACCCAGTACTTC. The genes are TRBV5-6 and TRBJ2-5, with 8 bases matching TRBD2. V shed 7 bases, J shed 0 bases, and the junction held 11 bases outside the gene matches. Germline loops: CDR1 SGHDT, CDR2 YYEEEE. CDR3 length equals 16 residues.

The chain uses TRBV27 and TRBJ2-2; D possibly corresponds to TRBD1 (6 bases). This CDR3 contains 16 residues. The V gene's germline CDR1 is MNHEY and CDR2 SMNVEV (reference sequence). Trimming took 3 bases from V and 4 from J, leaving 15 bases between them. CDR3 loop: CASSFVGGSGTGELFF. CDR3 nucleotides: TGTGCCAGCAGTTTCGTAGGGGGTAGTGGCACCGGGGAGCTGTTTTTT.

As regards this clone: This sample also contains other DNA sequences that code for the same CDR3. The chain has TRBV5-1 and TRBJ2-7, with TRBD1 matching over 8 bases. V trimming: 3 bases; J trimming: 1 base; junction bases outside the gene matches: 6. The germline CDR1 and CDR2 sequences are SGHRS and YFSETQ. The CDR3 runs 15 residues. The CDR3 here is CASSSQGGGSYEQYF. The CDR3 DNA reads TGCGCCAGCAGCTCACAGGGGGGAGGATCCTACGAGCAGTACTTC.

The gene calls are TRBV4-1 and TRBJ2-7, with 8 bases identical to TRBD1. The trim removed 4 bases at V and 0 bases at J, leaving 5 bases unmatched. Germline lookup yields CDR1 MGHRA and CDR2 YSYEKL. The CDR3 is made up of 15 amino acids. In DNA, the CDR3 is TGCGCCAGCAGCCCAGGACAGGGACCCTCCTACGAGCAGTACTTC. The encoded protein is CASSPGQGPSYEQYF.

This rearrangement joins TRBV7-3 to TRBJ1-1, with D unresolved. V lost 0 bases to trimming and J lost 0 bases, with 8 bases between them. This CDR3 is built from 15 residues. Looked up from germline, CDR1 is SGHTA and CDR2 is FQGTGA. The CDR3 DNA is TGTGCCAGCAGCTTAACGGAGGGAATGAACACTGAAGCTTTCTTT. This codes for CASSLTEGMNTEAFF.

The CDR3 sequence: CASSLSIATVTYEQYF. CDR3 sequence (DNA): TGTGCCAGCAGTTTAAGTATTGCGACAGTTACCTACGAGCAGTACTTC. The chain is built from TRBV27 and TRBJ2-7; TRBD1 might be the D (5 bases). Trimming cost V 2 bases and J 2 bases, with 16 bases left between them. The germline gives CDR1 MNHEY, CDR2 SMNVEV (reference sequence). This CDR3 has 16 amino acids.

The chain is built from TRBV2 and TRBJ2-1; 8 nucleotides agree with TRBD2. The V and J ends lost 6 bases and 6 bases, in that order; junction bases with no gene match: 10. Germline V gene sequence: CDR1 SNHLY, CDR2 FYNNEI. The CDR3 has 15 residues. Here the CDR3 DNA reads TGTGCCAGCAGGGGGGGGACTAGGGAGAGCAATGAGCAGTTCTTC. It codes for CASRGGTRESNEQFF.

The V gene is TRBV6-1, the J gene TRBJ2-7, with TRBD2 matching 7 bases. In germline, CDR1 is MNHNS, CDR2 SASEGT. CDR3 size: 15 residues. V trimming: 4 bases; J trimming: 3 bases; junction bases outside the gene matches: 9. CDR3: CASSGGGPGGYEQYF. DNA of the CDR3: TGTGCCAGCAGTGGGGGGGGTCCTGGGGGCTACGAGCAGTACTTC.

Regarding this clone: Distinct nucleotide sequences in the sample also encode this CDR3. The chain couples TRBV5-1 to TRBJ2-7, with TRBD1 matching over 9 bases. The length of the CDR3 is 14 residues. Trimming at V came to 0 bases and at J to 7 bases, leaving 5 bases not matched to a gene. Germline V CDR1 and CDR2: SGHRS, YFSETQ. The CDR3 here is CASSLGGQGREQYF. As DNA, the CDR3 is TGCGCCAGCAGCTTGGGCGGACAGGGGCGGGAGCAGTACTTC.

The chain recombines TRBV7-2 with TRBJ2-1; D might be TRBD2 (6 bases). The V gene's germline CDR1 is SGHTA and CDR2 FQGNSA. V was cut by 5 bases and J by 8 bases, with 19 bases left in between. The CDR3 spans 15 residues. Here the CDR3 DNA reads TGTGCCAGCAGCCTCGCCGGGGCCGGAGGGGATGAGCAGTTCTTC. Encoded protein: CASSLAGAGGDEQFF.

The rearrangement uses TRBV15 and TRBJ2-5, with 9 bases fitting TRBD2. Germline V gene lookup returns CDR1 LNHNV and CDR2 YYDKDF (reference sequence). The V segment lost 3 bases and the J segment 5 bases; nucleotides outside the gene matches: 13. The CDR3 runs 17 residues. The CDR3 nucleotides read TGTGCCACCAGCAGGGGGGGACGGCGGGGGGGCGTGGAGACCCAGTACTTC. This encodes CATSRGGRRGGVETQYF.

The CDR3 is CASSEGTGGYGYTF. The DNA for the CDR3 is TGCGCCAGCAGCGAGGGGACAGGGGGCTATGGCTACACCTTC. The gene calls are TRBV5-1 and TRBJ1-2, with 11 bases that match TRBD1. V lost 4 bases and J lost 4; bases outside the gene matches: 3. Germline V gene lookup returns CDR1 SGHRS and CDR2 YFSETQ. The CDR3 extends over 14 amino acids.